This TCR beta chain was captured in a study of TIL therapy for anti-PD-1-resistant metastatic lung cancer. The time point was: pre-treatment sample, taken before nivolumab and TIL therapy. Pleural nodules or supraclavicular lymph nodes made up most of the excised metastases sampled. J lost 1 base, V lost 3 bases, and 5 bases had no gene match. The CDR3 consists of 17 residues. CDR1 and CDR2 (germline): SGHVS, FNYEAQ. This was the immunoSEQ v3 assay. Sequencing depth was some 2 million read pairs for survey level, roughly 4.5-6.5 million for deep. The method was immunoSEQ multiplex PCR; TCRdb's version includes in-frame clones alone and lacks a portion of them. The sample includes 95,000 or so clones, under 70% seen only once; the top ten take 9.5% to 13%.

This chain uses TRBV7-6 with TRBJ2-3; 12 bases line up with TRBD2. This receptor was taken from a person aged 25-80 years with non-small cell lung cancer. Sequenced here: tumor tissue, sampled at baseline. CDR3 nucleotide sequence: TGTGCCAGCAGCTTTACTAGCGGGGGGTTGGGCACAGATACGCAGTATTTT. Translation: CASSFTSGGLGTDTQYF.